The T cell receptor beta chain under discussion was sequenced for a study of blood T cell repertoires in COVID-19. The CDR3 spans 16 residues. In the original processing: Estimation of nucleated cell counts relied on the amplification of reference gene primers. The repertoire was sequenced with immunoSEQ multiplex PCR; TCRdb's copy has only in-frame clones and lacks some. V, J and clone size were drawn from that table, and D and trimming were deduced from the DNA. The sample gives fewer than 200,000 clones, 76% of which show up once; approximately 3.7% is in the top ten. Specimen: peripheral blood. This TCR derives from an elderly woman with acute or convalescent COVID-19. The chain links TRBV21-1 to TRBJ1-1; TRBD1 was called by the table and not checked on the DNA. TRBV21-1 is tagged as a pseudogene. CDR3 region: CASSKGRQGQNTEAFF. Here the CDR3 DNA reads TGTGCCAGCAGCAAAGGTAGACAGGGGCAGAACACTGAAGCTTTCTTT.